The entry below describes one T cell receptor beta chain. The CDR3 extends over 14 amino acids. Germline CDR1 and CDR2: MNHEY and SMNVEV (reference sequence). V was trimmed by 1 base and J by 8 bases, leaving 11 bases between them. This specimen comes from a study of OX40 agonist ivuxolimab in advanced cancers. Only in-frame clones appear in the TCRdb table, and some are missing; sequencing was by immunoSEQ multiplex PCR. The table includes 50,000 to 60,000 clones, approximately 90% detected once. This specimen consisted of CD4+ or CD8+ T cells sorted from blood, obtained in a trial of the OX40 agonist ivuxolimab. This chain uses TRBV27 with TRBJ1-4, with D possibly being TRBD1 (5 bases). This TCR was sampled from an adult with an advanced solid tumor such as melanoma, head and neck, liver or kidney cancer. The chain's CDR3 is CASSLWGGEEKLFF. The CDR3 nucleotides read TGTGCCAGCAGTTTATGGGGAGGGGAGGAAAAACTGTTTTTT.